The 14 T cell receptor beta chains below come from one sample, sequenced in a study of cytomegalovirus exposure and HLA in healthy donors. PCR used 60 Vbeta primers and 13 Jbeta primers. Data came from immunoSEQ multiplex PCR; TCRdb stores just in-frame clones and leaves some out. The data show about 140,000 clones, 73% seen once. What was sequenced was PBMCs. These receptors were collected from a woman aged 40 to 50 in good health and CMV-seronegative.

This clone was observed once. The gene calls are TRBV27 and TRBJ2-7; 7 nucleotides line up with TRBD2. The CDR3 consists of 17 residues. Trimming cost V 2 bases and J 2 bases; bases outside gene matches: 12. Germline CDR1 and CDR2: MNHEY and SMNVEV (reference sequence). The CDR3 coding sequence is TGTGCCAGCAGTTTAAGGTCCGGGGGGTCCGCCACCTACGAGCAGTACTTC. Translation: CASSLRSGGSATYEQYF.

The chain has TRBV29-1 and TRBJ1-5; no clear D. V was cut by 2 bases and J by 0 bases, with 23 bases left in between. The CDR3 covers 19 residues. CDR1 is SQVTM and CDR2 is ANQGSEA in the germline V gene. CDR3 in amino acids: CSVEPKGPRLAYSNQPQHF. The CDR3 DNA reads as TGCAGCGTTGAACCCAAAGGCCCTCGACTAGCCTATAGCAATCAGCCCCAGCATTTT. Using reference TRBV29-1 and TRBJ1-5 for the parts outside the CDR3, the full variable domain is SAVISQKPSRDICQRGTSLTIQCQVDSQVTMMFWYRQQPGQSLTLIATANQGSEATYESGFVIDKFPISRPNLTFSTLTVSNMSPEDSSIYLCSVEPKGPRLAYSNQPQHFGDGTRLSIL.

The chain couples TRBV7-3 to TRBJ2-5; D may be TRBD1 (6 bases). The CDR3 sequence is 15 residues long. The ends were cut back, 0 bases at V and 8 bases at J, with 16 bases in the middle. Germline V gene data show CDR1 as SGHTA and CDR2 as FQGTGA. DNA for the CDR3: TGTGCCAGCAGCTTAACTGGACAGCCTCTGGCAACCCAGTACTTC. This encodes CASSLTGQPLATQYF.

This chain uses TRBV28 with TRBJ1-1, with 10 bases aligning to TRBD1. The V segment lost 6 bases and the J segment 0 bases; nucleotides outside the gene matches: 10. This CDR3 is 17 amino acids long. Germline CDR1 reads MDHEN; CDR2 reads SYDVKM. The CDR3 region is CASSLPGTGDMNTEAFF. CDR3 DNA sequence: TGTGCCAGCAGCTTACCTGGGACAGGGGACATGAACACTGAAGCTTTCTTT. Based on the CDR3 plus reference TRBV28 and TRBJ1-1, the full variable domain is DVKVTQSSRYLVKRTGEKVFLECVQDMDHENMFWYRQDPGLGLRLIYFSYDVKMKEKGDIPEGYSVSREKKERFSLILESASTNQTSMYLCASSLPGTGDMNTEAFFGQGTRLTVV.

The rearrangement links TRBV4-1 to TRBJ1-2; a weak D match, TRBD1 (5 bases). The CDR3 totals 13 residues. Trimming stripped 2 bases from V and 5 bases from J, with 9 bases between. CDR1 is MGHRA and CDR2 is YSYEKL in the germline V gene. The CDR3 reads CASSQTGPYGYTF. The CDR3 nucleotides read TGCGCCAGCAGCCAAACAGGACCGTATGGCTACACCTTC.

This chain joins TRBV28 and TRBJ1-2; D might be TRBD1 (6 bases). V lost 6 bases and J 5 bases, leaving 13 bases between the germline ends. This CDR3 contains 13 residues. CDR1 is MDHEN, CDR2 SYDVKM, per germline. The CDR3 nucleotides are TGTGCCAGCAGCCGAAGGACAGAGTATGGCTACACCTTC. This translates into CASSRRTEYGYTF.

The chain carries TRBV9 and TRBJ2-6, with TRBD1 identical over 7 bases. The CDR3 runs to 17 residues. Unmatched junction bases numbered 3, after V lost 0 bases and J lost 0 bases. Germline CDR1 reads SGDLS; CDR2 reads YYNGEE. In nucleotides, the CDR3 is TGTGCCAGCAGCGTAGGGACAGGCCCCTCTGGGGCCAACGTCCTGACTTTC. It specifies CASSVGTGPSGANVLTF.

Concerning this clone: Germline and junction disagree at one end, which may indicate a read error. This sequence joins TRBV7-7 and TRBJ2-7, with 7 bases identical to TRBD1. Germline V lookup: CDR1 SSHAT, CDR2 FNYEAQ (reference sequence). CDR3 length: 15 amino acids. CDR3 coding DNA: TGTGCTAGCAGCTTAGGGCCGGGACAGAACTACGAGCAGTACTTC. This encodes CASSLGPGQNYEQYF. Based on the CDR3 plus reference TRBV7-7 and TRBJ2-7, the full variable domain is GAGVSQSPRYKVTKRGQDVTLRCDPISSHATLYWYQQALGQGPEFLTYFNYEAQPDKSGLPSDRFSAERPEGSISTLTIQRTEQRDSAMYRCASSLGPGQNYEQYFGPGTRLTVT.

This clone occurred a few times. This chain uses TRBV27 with TRBJ2-7; a possible D gene is TRBD1 (6 bases). Germline CDR1 is MNHEY and CDR2 is SMNVEV (reference sequence). This CDR3 region has 13 residues. Trimming took 5 bases from V and 2 from J, leaving 10 bases between them. The CDR3 reads CASSPTGPYEQYF. CDR3 nucleotides: TGTGCCAGCAGTCCCACAGGGCCCTACGAGCAGTACTTC.

The gene calls are TRBV5-4 and TRBJ1-2; 8 bases agree with TRBD1. CDR3 length: 13 residues. After removal of 3 bases from V and 7 bases from J, the junction contained 5 bases not matched to a gene. Per germline, CDR1 SGHNT and CDR2 YYREEE (reference sequence). In DNA, the CDR3 is TGTGCCAGCAGCTCCGGACAGGGCTGTGGCTACACCTTC. It yields the protein CASSSGQGCGYTF.

J is TRBJ2-2 and V is TRBV19; 8 bases agree with TRBD1. The CDR3 is made up of 18 amino acids. Germline V gene data show CDR1 as LNHDA and CDR2 as SQIVND (reference sequence). The V and J ends lost 5 bases and 5 bases, in that order; junction bases with no gene match: 16. CDR3 DNA sequence: TGTGCCAGTAGTCAAGGGAGGATTGGCAGGGGGCGTACCGGGGAGCTGTTTTTT. Translated: CASSQGRIGRGRTGELFF.

This chain links TRBV6-1 with TRBJ1-1, with 9 bases lining up with TRBD1. Germline V CDR1 and CDR2: MNHNS, SASEGT. Losses at the gene ends were 8 bases for V and 4 bases for J; bases not matched to a gene: 11. This CDR3 contains 15 residues. CDR3 nucleotides: TGTGCCAGCCGGGACAGGGACCGGGGCGTCACTGAAGCTTTCTTT. This encodes CASRDRDRGVTEAFF.

The chain recombines TRBV5-1 with TRBJ2-1, with 9 bases matching TRBD1. The CDR3 is 14 amino acids. Germline V gives CDR1 SGHRS, CDR2 YFSETQ. With 0 bases clipped from V and 6 bases from J, the junction kept 1 base outside the gene matches. In DNA form, the CDR3 reads TGCGCCAGCAGCTTGGTGGACAGGGGCAATGAGCAGTTCTTC. Translating it yields CASSLVDRGNEQFF. The full variable domain, with the rest looked up from reference TRBV5-1 and TRBJ2-1, is KAGVTQTPRYLIKTRGQQVTLSCSPISGHRSVSWYQQTPGQGLQFLFEYFSETQRNKGNFPGRFSGRQFSNSRSEMNVSTLELGDSALYLCASSLVDRGNEQFFGPGTRLTVL.

The chain links TRBV5-1 to TRBJ1-2; tentative D call: TRBD1 (6 bases). The CDR3 consists of 14 residues. Germline lookup yields CDR1 SGHRS and CDR2 YFSETQ. V lost 0 bases and J lost 7, with 13 bases in between. The CDR3 reads CASSLDRVGSGYTF. The CDR3, as DNA: TGCGCCAGCAGCTTGGACAGGGTCGGATCTGGCTACACCTTC.